This record concerns one T cell receptor beta chain sequence. These data belong to a study of T cells in Graves' hyperthyroidism and ophthalmopathy. Template material for amplifying TCR beta CDR3 regions consisted of RNA transcripts. Carried out on the TCR CDR3, a first-round RT-PCR used the HTBI primer set. TCRdb recomputed calls from the multiplex PCR reads with MiXCR, one row per CDR3 protein. This sample yields around 600,000 distinct CDR3 sequences, of which about 14% are seen a single time; under 15% belongs to the top ten. The germline gives CDR1 SEHNR, CDR2 FQNEAQ (reference sequence). This CDR3 has 16 amino acids. V lost 1 base, J lost 4 bases, and 6 bases stayed unmatched.

This TCR was recovered from a woman between 45 and 60 years old with Graves' ophthalmopathy. Sequencing was done on a sample of blood. The chain has TRBV7-9 and TRBJ1-2, with TRBD1 matching over 10 bases. The CDR3: CASSLGGQGNLYGYTF. Here the CDR3 DNA reads TGTGCCAGCAGCTTAGGGGGACAGGGGAACCTCTATGGCTACACCTTC.